These 29 T cell receptor beta chains originate from one sample sequenced in a study of blood T cells in healthy people across ages. It was with a sample-barcoded 5' primer and a J-beta primer mix that a second PCR of about 6 to 12 cycles was run. TCRdb used MiXCR to reprocess the 5' RACE reads, holding one entry per CDR3 protein. The table has hundreds of thousands of distinct CDR3 sequences, more than 45% seen once. Sequencing was carried out using blood. The receptors were sampled from a woman of 80 years or more in good health.

Ten or more counts support this clonotype. The rearrangement links TRBV5-1 to TRBJ1-4; D is unclear. Per germline, CDR1 SGHRS and CDR2 YFSETQ. This CDR3 spans 15 amino acids. Between the trimmed V and J ends, which lost 2 bases and 0 bases, there was a span of 8 bases. CDR3 DNA sequence: TGCGCCAGCAGCTTCTACAGAGCAACTAATGAAAAACTGTTTTTT. Translating it yields CASSFYRATNEKLFF.

This clonotype was detected once. V is TRBV6-5 and J is TRBJ2-1; D ambiguous. This CDR3 spans 16 amino acids. CDR1 is MNHEY and CDR2 is SVGAGI in the germline V gene. V lost 8 bases, J lost 1 base, and 18 bases lay in between. The chain's CDR3 is CASCSGRPRSYNEQFF. For the CDR3, the DNA is TGTGCCAGCTGTTCCGGAAGGCCGCGGTCCTACAATGAGCAGTTCTTC.

The table lists this clonotype with many counts. A read error may produce the germline difference seen at one junction end. The J gene is TRBJ2-1, the V gene TRBV5-1; maybe TRBD1 (5 bases). The CDR3 contains 14 residues. Germline CDR1 is SGHRS and CDR2 is YFSETQ. CDR3 protein: CSSRNEGANNEQFF. The CDR3 DNA follows: TGCTCCAGCAGGAACGAAGGGGCCAACAATGAGCAGTTCTTC. Together with reference TRBV5-1 and TRBJ2-1, the CDR3 gives the full variable domain: KAGVTQTPRYLIKTRGQQVTLSCSPISGHRSVSWYQQTPGQGLQFLFEYFSETQRNKGNFPGRFSGRQFSNSRSEMNVSTLELGDSALYLCSSRNEGANNEQFFGPGTRLTVL.

This clonotype was found a few times. The CDR3 here is CASSASGGPIGELFF. For the CDR3, the DNA is TGTGCCAGCAGTGCTAGCGGGGGCCCCATTGGGGAGCTGTTTTTT. The chain is built from TRBV2 and TRBJ2-2; TRBD2 matches at 10 bases. V lost 4 bases and J lost 8; bases outside the gene matches: 7. Looked up from germline, CDR1 is SNHLY and CDR2 is FYNNEI. This CDR3 has 15 amino acids.

On this clonotype itself: This could be a read error, since a much larger clone is one nucleotide away. This sequence joins TRBV7-6 and TRBJ2-1; D is unclear. The CDR3 spans 11 residues. The germline gives CDR1 SGHVS, CDR2 FNYEAQ. In DNA, the CDR3 is TGTGCCGGCAGCTCCACCCACGTACAGTTCTTC. Its protein is CAGSSTHVQFF.

The chain links TRBV2 to TRBJ1-1, with 8 bases matching TRBD1. Losses at the gene ends were 2 bases for V and 3 bases for J; bases not matched to a gene: 8. CDR1 is SNHLY, CDR2 FYNNEI, per germline. The CDR3 has 16 residues. The CDR3 DNA follows: TGTGCCAGCAGTGAAAGCTGGACAGGGTTGGACACTGAAGCTTTCTTT. Protein: CASSESWTGLDTEAFF. The complete variable domain, with remaining parts taken from reference TRBV2 and TRBJ1-1, reads EPEVTQTPSHQVTQMGQEVILRCVPISNHLYFYWYRQILGQKVEFLVSFYNNEISEKSEIFDDQFSVERPDGSNFTLKIRSTKLEDSAMYFCASSESWTGLDTEAFFGQGTRLTVV.

Worth noting for this clonotype: A much bigger clone sits one base away, suggesting this may be a read error. A read error is likely, as this CDR3 ends without the conserved phenylalanine or tryptophan. The V and J genes are TRBV20-1 and TRBJ2-1; D is perhaps TRBD2 (6 bases). V shed 0 bases and J shed 5 bases, with 14 bases lying between them. This CDR3 has 15 amino acids. Germline CDR1 is DFQATT and CDR2 is SNEGSKA (reference sequence). This CDR3 is CSARDVASVNNEQFL. The CDR3 region has the DNA TGCAGTGCTAGAGATGTGGCTAGCGTTAACAATGAGCAGTTCTTA.

The genes are TRBV27 and TRBJ1-2; no clear D gene. CDR1 and CDR2 from the germline V gene are MNHEY and SMNVEV (reference sequence). The V gene lost 6 bases and the J gene lost 6 bases, with 14 bases spanning the gap. The CDR3 loop spans 13 amino acids. The CDR3 DNA reads TGTGCCAGCAGCCCTTCCGGGGTGGATGGCTACACCTTC. It is translated as CASSPSGVDGYTF.

About this clonotype itself: This may be a read error: a much more frequent sequence differs by one nucleotide. The V gene is TRBV6-5, the J gene TRBJ1-6; no reliable D call. CDR3 length equals 13 residues. With 7 bases removed from V and 7 bases from J, the gap between germline ends came to 11 bases. The germline V gene encodes CDR1 MNHEY and CDR2 SVGAGI. Here the CDR3 DNA reads TGTGCCAGCACGGGGAGGGCCAATTCACCCCTCCACTTT. Translated: CASTGRANSPLHF.

This clonotype was observed a single time. The rearrangement uses TRBV19 and TRBJ2-7; TRBD1 agrees at 8 bases. J lost 0 bases, V lost 8 bases, and 3 bases had no gene match. Germline values: CDR1 LNHDA, CDR2 SQIVND (reference sequence). CDR3 length: 13 amino acids. CDR3 protein: CASGDRNSYEQYF. In DNA, the CDR3 is TGTGCCAGTGGGGACAGGAACTCCTACGAGCAGTACTTC.

The genes are TRBV12-3 or TRBV12-4 and TRBJ1-1; maybe TRBD1 (5 bases). The CDR3 sequence is 14 residues long. V lost 5 bases to trimming and J lost 0 bases, with 10 bases between them. The CDR3 DNA is TGTGCCAGCAGTCCCGGGACCTTGAACACTGAAGCTTTCTTT. It is translated as CASSPGTLNTEAFF.

The V and J genes are TRBV25-1 and TRBJ2-3, with TRBD2 matching over 9 bases. After removal of 2 bases from V and 2 bases from J, the junction contained 14 bases not matched to a gene. Germline V lookup: CDR1 MGHDK, CDR2 SYGVNS. This CDR3 has 19 residues. The CDR3 loop is CASSEMGMSGRPSTDTQYF. In DNA form, the CDR3 reads TGTGCCAGCAGTGAAATGGGTATGAGCGGGAGGCCGTCCACAGATACGCAGTATTTT.

The chain recombines TRBV28 with TRBJ2-3, with 7 nucleotides matching TRBD1. This CDR3 is built from 14 residues. Germline assignment: CDR1 MDHEN and CDR2 SYDVKM. Trimming removed 10 bases from V and 2 bases from J; junction bases left unmatched: 9. The CDR3 loop reads CATLPGQYTDTQYF. The CDR3 nucleotides are TGTGCCACCTTACCGGGACAGTACACAGATACGCAGTATTTT. The entire variable domain, with the rest obtained from reference TRBV28 and TRBJ2-3, is as follows: DVKVTQSSRYLVKRTGEKVFLECVQDMDHENMFWYRQDPGLGLRLIYFSYDVKMKEKGDIPEGYSVSREKKERFSLILESASTNQTSMYLCATLPGQYTDTQYFGPGTRLTVL.

This clonotype is a singleton in its sample. The junction differs from germline at one of its ends, possibly a read error. The chain recombines TRBV7-7 with TRBJ2-5; D is uncertain. The germline gives CDR1 SSHAT, CDR2 FNYEAQ (reference sequence). The CDR3 is made up of 12 amino acids. This CDR3 is CVSSSNQETQYF. The CDR3 nucleotides read TGTGTCAGCAGCTCCAACCAAGAGACCCAGTACTTC.

This chain connects TRBV20-1 to TRBJ2-5, with TRBD2 identical over 12 bases. The CDR3 loop spans 14 amino acids. The germline gives CDR1 DFQATT, CDR2 SNEGSKA (reference sequence). J gave up 1 base and V 5 bases, and 2 bases lay outside the gene matches. This CDR3 is CSAPGLAGQETQYF. CDR3 coding DNA: TGCAGTGCTCCGGGACTAGCGGGCCAAGAGACCCAGTACTTC.

The V and J genes are TRBV6-6 and TRBJ2-3; the D is unclear. The germline V gene has CDR1 MNHNY and CDR2 SVGAGI (reference sequence). The CDR3 totals 12 residues. V was pared by 8 bases and J by 7 bases, with 13 bases between. The CDR3, as DNA: TGTGCCAGCGGTGATAGCACGAATACGCAGTATTTT. Translating gives CASGDSTNTQYF.

There are many counts of this clonotype. The J gene is TRBJ2-7, the V gene TRBV28; 7 bases are shared with TRBD1. Per the germline V gene, CDR1 is MDHEN and CDR2 is SYDVKM. Trimming took 2 bases from V and 3 from J; bases not matched to a gene: 7. The CDR3 is made up of 15 amino acids. The CDR3 DNA is TGTGCCAGCAGTTTAAGGGTCAGGGGGATCTACGAGCAGTACTTC. It specifies CASSLRVRGIYEQYF.

This clonotype was seen at least ten times. The V gene is TRBV5-1, the J gene TRBJ2-4; tentative D call: TRBD2 (5 bases). The CDR3 runs to 14 residues. Trimming took off 4 bases at V and 9 bases at J, with 17 bases between the two ends. Germline V gene sequence: CDR1 SGHRS, CDR2 YFSETQ. CDR3 sequence reads: CASSPRSPAGIQYF. The CDR3 nucleotides are TGCGCCAGCAGCCCAAGGTCCCCCGCGGGCATTCAGTACTTC.

A single count supports this clonotype. The chain uses TRBV4-3 and TRBJ1-4; the D gene is possibly TRBD1 (5 bases). This CDR3 spans 16 amino acids. Germline CDR1 is LGHNA and CDR2 is YSLEER. V was clipped by 0 bases and J by 7 bases, with 15 bases between them. DNA of the CDR3: TGCGCCAGCAGCCAAGAAGGCATCGGGGGATTTGAAAAACTGTTTTTT. Its translation is CASSQEGIGGFEKLFF.

The J gene is TRBJ1-4, the V gene TRBV25-1, with D uncertain. The V gene's germline CDR1 is MGHDK and CDR2 SYGVNS. The CDR3 contains 16 residues. Trimming took off 5 bases at V and 7 bases at J, with 20 bases between the two ends. The CDR3 loop is CASSLPILGLGEKLFF. CDR3 in DNA: TGTGCCAGCAGTCTTCCTATCCTTGGGCTTGGTGAAAAACTGTTTTTT.

The chain employs TRBV20-1 and TRBJ2-5; no reliable D call. V was shortened by 6 bases and J by 5 bases, with 4 bases between the two germline ends. The length of the CDR3 is 9 residues. CDR1 and CDR2 (germline): DFQATT, SNEGSKA (reference sequence). CDR3 residues: CSAPETQYF. The CDR3 DNA reads TGCAGTGCACCCGAGACCCAGTACTTC.

A remark on this clonotype: This could be a read error, since a much larger clone is one nucleotide away. The CDR3 sequence is CASSLVVTSTDTQYF. In DNA form, the CDR3 reads TGCGCCAGCAGCCTAGTAGTGACTAGCACAGATACGCAGTATTTT. This chain joins TRBV4-1 and TRBJ2-3, with D unresolved. This CDR3 has 15 residues. The germline V gene encodes CDR1 MGHRA and CDR2 YSYEKL. The V gene lost 4 bases and the J gene lost 0 bases, with 11 bases spanning the gap.

This clonotype was counted only a few times. The chain links TRBV20-1 to TRBJ2-2, with 11 bases that match TRBD2. V trimming: 5 bases; J trimming: 0 bases; junction bases outside the gene matches: 5. Germline loops: CDR1 DFQATT, CDR2 SNEGSKA (reference sequence). The CDR3 contains 16 residues. Here the CDR3 reads CSAHLAGGPNTGELFF. In DNA form, the CDR3 reads TGCAGTGCTCATCTAGCGGGAGGCCCGAACACCGGGGAGCTGTTTTTT.

The V and J genes are TRBV20-1 and TRBJ2-5, with D maybe TRBD2 (5 bases). This CDR3 region has 13 residues. Looked up from germline, CDR1 is DFQATT and CDR2 is SNEGSKA (reference sequence). Trimming left V 4 bases short and J 2 bases short, with 11 bases between. The CDR3 loop reads CSAKMVAQETQYF. The DNA for the CDR3 is TGCAGTGCTAAGATGGTAGCGCAAGAGACCCAGTACTTC.

V is TRBV25-1 and J is TRBJ2-5; D possibly corresponds to TRBD1 (6 bases). The CDR3 runs 12 residues. Trimming took off 10 bases at V and 11 bases at J, with 20 bases between the two ends. CDR1 MGHDK and CDR2 SYGVNS come from the germline V gene. The CDR3 bases are TGTGCCACCCGGGACATGACTCATGAGCAGTACTTC. Translated: CATRDMTHEQYF.

This clonotype was observed at least ten times. The chain uses TRBV4-2 and TRBJ2-1; D is uncertain. Per the germline V gene, CDR1 is LGHNA and CDR2 is YNFKEQ. The CDR3 is 12 residues long. Trimming cost V 1 base and J 8 bases, with 6 bases left between them. The CDR3 spells CASSQGPDEQFF. CDR3 nucleotides: TGTGCCAGCAGCCAAGGCCCGGATGAGCAGTTCTTC.

V gene TRBV15 combines with J gene TRBJ2-4; no definite D call. The better agreement between TRBJ2-5 and the DNA end casts doubt on the J call. Germline V gene data show CDR1 as LNHNV and CDR2 as YYDKDF (reference sequence). The CDR3 loop spans 15 amino acids. The CDR3 protein is CATSRDLANQETQYF. CDR3 nucleotide sequence: TGTGCCACCAGCAGAGATCTGGCAAACCAAGAGACCCAGTACTTC.

Note on this clonotype: With a much larger clone just one base away, this may be a read error. The genes are TRBV6-6 and TRBJ1-2, with no clear D. The length of the CDR3 is 14 residues. Germline-derived CDR1 and CDR2 are MNHNY and SVGAGI (reference sequence). This chain's CDR3 is CASSPAPASYGHTF. Here the CDR3 DNA reads TGTGCCAGCAGCCCCGCGCCAGCCTCCTATGGCCACACCTTC.

This clonotype was recorded at least ten times. The V call is TRBV4-2, the J call TRBJ2-3; 8 bases are shared with TRBD1. J gave up 2 bases and V 1 base, and 2 bases lay outside the gene matches. CDR1 is LGHNA, CDR2 YNFKEQ, per germline. The CDR3 length is 15 residues. Here the CDR3 reads CASSQGTGPTDTQYF. DNA of the CDR3: TGTGCCAGCAGCCAAGGGACAGGGCCCACAGATACGCAGTATTTT.